The clone carrying this TCR beta chain was seen many times. What it binds is not known. Thyroid surgery had not been preceded by any treatment in any patient. The data belong to a study of metastatic and nonmetastatic thyroid tumors. Study at large: Repertoire comparisons spanned blood and tumor or nodule tissue from malignant and benign thyroid patients. Study results and caveats: Reports indicated that malignant thyroid tumors showed significantly higher TCR beta diversity than benign nodules did, in blood and tumor.

Trimming removed 3 bases from V and 0 bases from J, with 18 bases in between. The CDR3 extends over 19 amino acids. Using MiXCR, TCRdb reanalyzed the PCR reads. The sample yields 35,000 to 50,000 clones, 20% to 25% seen once. The sample comprised tumor tissue. The V and J genes are TRBV12-3 or TRBV12-4 and TRBJ1-6; D gene unclear. The sequence was collected from a female donor with papillary thyroid cancer or a benign thyroid nodule (not recorded which). Some clones in this sample may be carry-over from other donors' samples. This CDR3 is CASSFVLASTSSYNSPLHF. The CDR3 bases are TGTGCCAGCAGTTTCGTATTGGCTTCCACTAGCTCCTATAATTCACCCCTCCACTTT.